Presented here are 11 T cell receptor beta chains from one specimen sequenced in a study of T cell changes during pregnancy in multiple sclerosis. Libraries were prepared by immunoSEQ multiplex PCR; TCRdb keeps only in-frame clonotypes and omits some of them. The table has 55,000 to 70,000 clones, 75% to 95% seen once. The sample in question was peripheral blood, obtained in the first trimester of pregnancy. The receptors were gathered from a female donor in good health, enrolled as a control in a pregnancy study.

The rearrangement uses TRBV28 and TRBJ2-7; D is unresolved. Looked up from germline, CDR1 is MDHEN and CDR2 is SYDVKM. V dropped 1 base and J dropped 7 bases, with 5 bases sitting between them. The CDR3 is made up of 11 amino acids. The CDR3 region has the DNA TGTGCCAGCAGTTTATTCCCTGAGCAGTACTTC. This translates into CASSLFPEQYF.

The chain employs TRBV18 and TRBJ2-6, with D unclear. Per germline, CDR1 KGHSH and CDR2 LQKENI. The CDR3 runs 18 residues. The germline V and J ends were trimmed by 3 bases and 4 bases, with 19 bases remaining between them. In DNA form, the CDR3 reads TGTGCCAGCTCACCGAGCGTACTTGGCCCTGGAGGGGCCAACGTCCTGACTTTC. Translated: CASSPSVLGPGGANVLTF. Full variable domain (rest looked up from reference TRBV18 and TRBJ2-6): NAGVMQNPRHLVRRRGQEARLRCSPMKGHSHVYWYRQLPEEGLKFMVYLQKENIIDESGMPKERFSAEFPKEGPSILRIQQVVRGDSAAYFCASSPSVLGPGGANVLTFGAGSRLTVL.

J is TRBJ1-2 and V is TRBV5-5, with a weak D call TRBD1 (6 bases). This CDR3 has 15 residues. CDR1 is SGHKS and CDR2 is YYEKEE in the germline V gene (reference sequence). The V end was cut by 0 bases, the J end by 3 bases, with 12 bases between. The CDR3 sequence: CASSLGQELYYGYTF. CDR3 DNA sequence: TGTGCCAGCAGCTTGGGACAGGAGCTTTACTATGGCTACACCTTC.

The chain links TRBV7-9 to TRBJ2-3; D is perhaps TRBD2 (5 bases). This CDR3 is 13 amino acids long. The germline gives CDR1 SEHNR, CDR2 FQNEAQ (reference sequence). Trimming left V 5 bases short and J 7 bases short, with 13 bases between. For the CDR3, the DNA is TGTGCCAGCAGCAGGCAGGCTAGCAATACGCAGTATTTT. This sequence encodes CASSRQASNTQYF.

V gene TRBV6-1 combines with J gene TRBJ1-2; no clear D. Germline V lookup: CDR1 MNHNS, CDR2 SASEGT. Trimming left V 2 bases short and J 1 base short, with 11 bases between. The CDR3 contains 15 residues. The chain's CDR3 is CASSERRQINYGYTF. The CDR3 DNA is TGTGCCAGCAGTGAAAGGAGGCAGATTAACTATGGCTACACCTTC.

The rearrangement links TRBV2 to TRBJ1-2; D remains unclear. This CDR3 has 11 residues. Germline V CDR1 and CDR2: SNHLY, FYNNEI. The germline V and J ends were trimmed by 6 bases and 9 bases, with 11 bases remaining between them. The CDR3 region is CASSPRERYTF. CDR3 sequence (DNA): TGTGCCAGCAGCCCACGTGAGCGCTACACCTTC.

Worth noting for this clone: Other nucleotide sequences in the sample specify the same CDR3. The chain couples TRBV30 to TRBJ2-7; D is unresolved. Germline loops: CDR1 GTSNPN, CDR2 SVGIG (reference sequence). Trimming cost V 2 bases and J 4 bases, with 9 bases left between them. There are 12 residues in the CDR3. CDR3 in amino acids: CAWSPNFYEQYF. In DNA, the CDR3 is TGTGCCTGGAGTCCGAACTTTTACGAGCAGTACTTC. The whole variable domain, remainder taken from reference TRBV30 and TRBJ2-7, is SQTIHQWPATLVQPVGSPLSLECTVEGTSNPNLYWYRQAAGRGLQLLFYSVGIGQISSEVPQNLSASRPQDRQFILSSKKLLLSDSGFYLCAWSPNFYEQYFGPGTRLTVT.

This clone was counted once. The CDR3, as DNA: TGTGCCAGCAGCCGAGTTGGGGGGGGTGAGACAGATACGCAGTATTTT. Translated, it gives CASSRVGGGETDTQYF. V is TRBV7-2 and J is TRBJ2-3, with 7 bases that match TRBD2. CDR1 and CDR2 from the germline V gene are SGHTA and FQGNSA. The CDR3 covers 16 residues. The V segment lost 5 bases and the J segment 3 bases; nucleotides outside the gene matches: 11.

Here the CDR3 DNA reads TGTGCCAGCAACCTAAAACTCACTGAAGCTTTCTTT. Translating it yields CASNLKLTEAFF. The chain links TRBV7-9 to TRBJ1-1; D is undetermined. Germline V gene data show CDR1 as SEHNR and CDR2 as FQNEAQ (reference sequence). V gave up 7 bases and J gave up 4 bases, with 10 bases separating them. CDR3 length: 12 residues.

The CDR3 loop is CASSVSNQPQHF. The CDR3 DNA is TGTGCCAGCAGCGTAAGCAATCAGCCCCAGCATTTT. The chain links TRBV7-2 to TRBJ1-5; no clear D. The CDR3 has 12 residues. Germline V gene data show CDR1 as SGHTA and CDR2 as FQGNSA. V lost 5 bases, J lost 1 base, and 3 bases lay in between.

The chain uses TRBV19 and TRBJ1-1; possible D gene TRBD1, 5 bases. V lost 5 bases and J 5 bases, leaving 15 bases between the germline ends. Germline V gives CDR1 LNHDA, CDR2 SQIVND (reference sequence). The CDR3 sequence is 14 residues long. The CDR3 DNA follows: TGTGCCAGTAGTTTCGGGGGGGATCGGACTGAAGCTTTCTTT. Translating it yields CASSFGGDRTEAFF.